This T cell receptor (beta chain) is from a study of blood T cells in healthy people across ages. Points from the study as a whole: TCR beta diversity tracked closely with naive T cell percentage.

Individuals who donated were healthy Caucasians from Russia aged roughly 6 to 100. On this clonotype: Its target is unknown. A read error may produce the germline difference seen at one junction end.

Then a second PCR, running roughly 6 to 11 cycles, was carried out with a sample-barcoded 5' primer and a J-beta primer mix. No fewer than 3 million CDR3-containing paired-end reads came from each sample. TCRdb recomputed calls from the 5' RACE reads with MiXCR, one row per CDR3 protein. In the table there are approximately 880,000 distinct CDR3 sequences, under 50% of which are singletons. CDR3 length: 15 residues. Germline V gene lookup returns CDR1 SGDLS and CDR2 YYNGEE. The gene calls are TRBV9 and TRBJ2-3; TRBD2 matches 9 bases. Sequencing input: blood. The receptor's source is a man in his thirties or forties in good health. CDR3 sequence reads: CASSVSGGYRDTRYF. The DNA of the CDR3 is TGTGCCAGCAGCGTCAGCGGGGGGTACAGAGATACGCGGTATTTT.